Below are 6 T cell receptor beta chains sequenced from a single sample in a study of shared clonotypes between healthy human individuals. The protocol was immunoSEQ multiplex PCR, while the TCRdb copy is restricted to in-frame clones and leaves out a portion. Counted here are 2 million to 2.5 million clones, 95% occurring once; the ten biggest clones make up roughly 0.13%. Sequencing input: naive CD4+ T cells sorted from blood. Subset defined: CD45RA+ positively selected. The receptor source for this set is a man aged 18 to 30 in good health.

This clone was picked up one time. The rearrangement uses TRBV7-2 and TRBJ1-2, with 10 bases lining up with TRBD1. Per the germline V gene, CDR1 is SGHTA and CDR2 is FQGNSA. The trim removed 0 bases at V and 2 bases at J, leaving 12 bases unmatched. The CDR3 contains 19 residues. The CDR3 here is CASSLALLTGGDPNYGYTF. The CDR3 nucleotides are TGTGCCAGCAGCTTAGCGCTCTTGACAGGGGGCGACCCGAACTATGGCTACACCTTC.

The chain joins TRBV9 to TRBJ2-3; D remains ambiguous. V lost 4 bases, J lost 0 bases, and 9 bases lay in between. The CDR3 has 14 residues. Germline V lookup: CDR1 SGDLS, CDR2 YYNGEE. CDR3 DNA sequence: TGTGCCAGCAGCCCCACCCCCAGCACAGATACGCAGTATTTT. This translates into CASSPTPSTDTQYF.

This rearrangement joins TRBV6-1 to TRBJ1-3; TRBD1 is a possible D gene (6 bases). The CDR3 has 17 residues. V lost 3 bases and J lost 0, with 15 bases in between. Germline V gives CDR1 MNHNS, CDR2 SASEGT. The CDR3 is CASSELGHQSSGNTIYF. The CDR3 DNA is TGTGCCAGCAGTGAGCTGGGACACCAGAGCTCTGGAAACACCATATATTTT.

V and J are TRBV6-5 and TRBJ1-2; 7 bases map to TRBD1. V was pared by 9 bases and J by 4 bases, with 8 bases of the junction left unmatched. The CDR3 contains 13 residues. Germline V lookup: CDR1 MNHEY, CDR2 SVGAGI. CDR3 protein: CASRTGAPYGYTF. The CDR3 DNA follows: TGTGCCAGTCGAACAGGGGCCCCCTATGGCTACACCTTC.

The V gene is TRBV5-1, the J gene TRBJ2-3; 10 bases line up with TRBD2. With 4 bases clipped from V and 6 bases from J, the junction kept 11 bases outside the gene matches. CDR1 and CDR2 from the germline V gene are SGHRS and YFSETQ. CDR3 size: 16 residues. The CDR3 DNA is TGCGCCAGCAGCCCAACATTAGCGGGAGGCCAGGATACGCAGTATTTT. Its translation: CASSPTLAGGQDTQYF.

This chain uses TRBV2 with TRBJ1-5; D ambiguous. This CDR3 has 14 amino acids. In germline, CDR1 is SNHLY, CDR2 FYNNEI. V was shortened by 5 bases and J by 3 bases, with 11 bases between the two germline ends. CDR3 bases: TGTGCCAGCAGTTCGGACGGAATCAATCAGCCCCAGCATTTT. The encoded protein is CASSSDGINQPQHF.